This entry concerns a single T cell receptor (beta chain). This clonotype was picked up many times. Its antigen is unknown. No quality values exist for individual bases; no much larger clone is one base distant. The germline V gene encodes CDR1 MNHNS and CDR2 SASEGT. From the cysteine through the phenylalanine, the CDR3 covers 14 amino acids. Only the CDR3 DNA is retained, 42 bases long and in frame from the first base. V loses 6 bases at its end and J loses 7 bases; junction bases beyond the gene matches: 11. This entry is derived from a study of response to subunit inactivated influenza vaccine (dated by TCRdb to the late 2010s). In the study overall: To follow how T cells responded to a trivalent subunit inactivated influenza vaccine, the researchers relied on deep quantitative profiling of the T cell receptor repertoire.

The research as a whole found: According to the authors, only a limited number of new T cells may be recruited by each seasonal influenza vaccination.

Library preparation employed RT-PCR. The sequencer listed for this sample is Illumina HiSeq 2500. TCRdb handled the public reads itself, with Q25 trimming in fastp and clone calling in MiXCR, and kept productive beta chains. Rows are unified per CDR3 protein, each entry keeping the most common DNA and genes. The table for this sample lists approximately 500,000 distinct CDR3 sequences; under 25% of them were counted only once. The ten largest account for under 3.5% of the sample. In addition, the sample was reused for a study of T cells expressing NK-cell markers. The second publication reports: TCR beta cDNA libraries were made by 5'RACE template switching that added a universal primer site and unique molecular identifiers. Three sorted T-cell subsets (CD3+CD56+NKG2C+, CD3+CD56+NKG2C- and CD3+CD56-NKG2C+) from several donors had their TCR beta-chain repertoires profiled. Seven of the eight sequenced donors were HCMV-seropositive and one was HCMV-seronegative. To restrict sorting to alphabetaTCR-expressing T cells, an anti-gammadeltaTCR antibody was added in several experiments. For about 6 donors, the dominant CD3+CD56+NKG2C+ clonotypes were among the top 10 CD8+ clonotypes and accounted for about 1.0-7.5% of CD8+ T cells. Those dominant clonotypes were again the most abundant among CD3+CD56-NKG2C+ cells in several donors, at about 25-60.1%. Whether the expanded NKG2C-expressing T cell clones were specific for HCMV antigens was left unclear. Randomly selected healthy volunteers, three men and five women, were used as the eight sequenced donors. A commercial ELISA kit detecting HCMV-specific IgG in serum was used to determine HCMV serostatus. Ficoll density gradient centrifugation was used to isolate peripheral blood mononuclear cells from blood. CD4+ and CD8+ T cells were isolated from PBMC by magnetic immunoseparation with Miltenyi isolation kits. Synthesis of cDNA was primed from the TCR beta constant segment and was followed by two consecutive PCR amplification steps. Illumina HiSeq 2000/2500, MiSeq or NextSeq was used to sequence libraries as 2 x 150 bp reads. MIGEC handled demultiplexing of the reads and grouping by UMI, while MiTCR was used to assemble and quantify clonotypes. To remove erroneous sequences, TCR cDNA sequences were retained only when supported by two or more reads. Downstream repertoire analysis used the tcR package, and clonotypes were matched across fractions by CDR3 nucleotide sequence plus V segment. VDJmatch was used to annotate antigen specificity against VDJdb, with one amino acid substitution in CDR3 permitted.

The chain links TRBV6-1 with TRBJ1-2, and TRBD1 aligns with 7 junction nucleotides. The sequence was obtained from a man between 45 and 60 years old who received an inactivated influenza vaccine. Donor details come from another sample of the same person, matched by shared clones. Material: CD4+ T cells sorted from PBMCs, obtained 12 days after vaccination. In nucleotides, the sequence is TGTGCCAGCAGCTCCGGGACAGCGACTCTTGGCTACACCTTC. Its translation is CASSSGTATLGYTF.